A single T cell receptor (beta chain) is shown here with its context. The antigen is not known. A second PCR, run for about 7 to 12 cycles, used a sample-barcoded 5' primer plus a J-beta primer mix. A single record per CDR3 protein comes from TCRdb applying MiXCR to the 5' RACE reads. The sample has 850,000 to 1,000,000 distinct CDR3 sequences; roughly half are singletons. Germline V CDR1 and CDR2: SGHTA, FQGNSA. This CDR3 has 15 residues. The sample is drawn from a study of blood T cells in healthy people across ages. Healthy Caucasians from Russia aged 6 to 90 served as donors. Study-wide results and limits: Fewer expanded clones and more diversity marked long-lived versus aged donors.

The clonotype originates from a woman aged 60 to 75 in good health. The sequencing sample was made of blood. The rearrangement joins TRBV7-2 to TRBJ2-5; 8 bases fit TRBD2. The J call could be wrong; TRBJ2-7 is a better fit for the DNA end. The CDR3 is CASSLSGGLAYEQYF. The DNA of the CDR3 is TGTGCCAGCAGCTTGTCGGGGGGACTAGCCTACGAGCAGTACTTC.